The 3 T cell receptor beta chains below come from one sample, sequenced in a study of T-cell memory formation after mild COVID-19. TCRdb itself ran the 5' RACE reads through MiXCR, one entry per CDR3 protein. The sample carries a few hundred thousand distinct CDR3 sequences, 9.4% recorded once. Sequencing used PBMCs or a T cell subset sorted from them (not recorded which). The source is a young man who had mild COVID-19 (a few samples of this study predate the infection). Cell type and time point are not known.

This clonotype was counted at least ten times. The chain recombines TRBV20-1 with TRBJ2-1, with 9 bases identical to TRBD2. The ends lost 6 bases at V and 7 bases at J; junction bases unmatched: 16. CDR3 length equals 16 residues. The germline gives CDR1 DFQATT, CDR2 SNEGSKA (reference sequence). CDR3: CSALSIAGALLNEQFF. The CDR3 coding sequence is TGCAGTGCGCTTTCAATAGCGGGGGCCTTATTAAATGAGCAGTTCTTC.

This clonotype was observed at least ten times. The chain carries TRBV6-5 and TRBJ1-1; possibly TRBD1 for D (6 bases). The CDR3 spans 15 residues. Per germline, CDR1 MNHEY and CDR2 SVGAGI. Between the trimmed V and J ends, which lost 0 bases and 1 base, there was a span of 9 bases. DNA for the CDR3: TGTGCCAGCAGTTACTCCGGGACACAGAACACTGAAGCTTTCTTT. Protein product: CASSYSGTQNTEAFF.

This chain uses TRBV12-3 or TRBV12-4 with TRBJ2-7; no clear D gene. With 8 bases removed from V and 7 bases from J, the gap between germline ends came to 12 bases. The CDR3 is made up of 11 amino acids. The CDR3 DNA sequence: TGTGCCAGCGGTATCATGCGGGAGCAGTACTTC. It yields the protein CASGIMREQYF.